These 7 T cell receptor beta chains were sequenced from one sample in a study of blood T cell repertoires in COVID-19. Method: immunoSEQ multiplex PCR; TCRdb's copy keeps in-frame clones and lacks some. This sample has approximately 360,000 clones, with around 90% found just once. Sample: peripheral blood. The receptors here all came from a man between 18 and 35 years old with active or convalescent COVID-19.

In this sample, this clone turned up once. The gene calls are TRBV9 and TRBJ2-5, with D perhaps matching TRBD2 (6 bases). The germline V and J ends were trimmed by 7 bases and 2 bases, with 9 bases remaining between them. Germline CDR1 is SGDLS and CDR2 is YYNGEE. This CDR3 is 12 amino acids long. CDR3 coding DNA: TGTGCCAGCTCGGGGAGGCAAGAGACCCAGTACTTC. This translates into CASSGRQETQYF.

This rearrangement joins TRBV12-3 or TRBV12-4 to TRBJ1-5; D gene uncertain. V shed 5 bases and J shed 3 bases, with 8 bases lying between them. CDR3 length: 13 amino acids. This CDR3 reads CASSKHYNQPQHF. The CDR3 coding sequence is TGTGCCAGCAGTAAACATTACAATCAGCCCCAGCATTTT.

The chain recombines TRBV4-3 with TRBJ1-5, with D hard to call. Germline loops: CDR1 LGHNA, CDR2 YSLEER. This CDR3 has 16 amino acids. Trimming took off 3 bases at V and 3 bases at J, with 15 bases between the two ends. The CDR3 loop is CASSQGPPSTNQPQHF. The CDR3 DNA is TGCGCCAGCAGCCAGGGCCCTCCCAGTACCAATCAGCCCCAGCATTTT.

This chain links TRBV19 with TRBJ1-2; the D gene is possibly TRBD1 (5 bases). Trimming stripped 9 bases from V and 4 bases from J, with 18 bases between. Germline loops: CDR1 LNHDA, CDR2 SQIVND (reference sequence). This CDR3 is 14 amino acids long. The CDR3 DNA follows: TGTGCCAGCAGGGATTTAGCCCCTAGCTATGGCTACACCTTC. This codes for CASRDLAPSYGYTF.

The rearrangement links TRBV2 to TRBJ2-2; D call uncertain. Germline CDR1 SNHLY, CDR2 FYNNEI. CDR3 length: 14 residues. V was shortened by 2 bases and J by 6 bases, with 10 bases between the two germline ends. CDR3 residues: CASSEPGRAGELFF. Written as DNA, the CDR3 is TGTGCCAGCAGTGAACCGGGTCGGGCCGGGGAGCTGTTTTTT.

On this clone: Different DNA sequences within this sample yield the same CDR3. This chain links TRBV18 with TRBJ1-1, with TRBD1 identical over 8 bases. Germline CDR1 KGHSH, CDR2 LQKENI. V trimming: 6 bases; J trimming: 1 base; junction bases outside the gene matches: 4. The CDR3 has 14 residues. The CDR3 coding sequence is TGTGCCAGCTCCCAAGGACAGGGGAACACTGAAGCTTTCTTT. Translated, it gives CASSQGQGNTEAFF.

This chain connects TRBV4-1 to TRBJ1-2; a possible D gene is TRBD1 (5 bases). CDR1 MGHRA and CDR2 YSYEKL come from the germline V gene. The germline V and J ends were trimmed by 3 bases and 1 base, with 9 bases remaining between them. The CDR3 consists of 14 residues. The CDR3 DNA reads TGCGCCAGCAGCCAGGGGCTGGGTAACTATGGCTACACCTTC. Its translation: CASSQGLGNYGYTF.